Sequencing of this TCR beta chain was carried out in a study of blood T cells in healthy people across ages. This clonotype was observed a few times. The antigen is not known. Sample-barcoded 5' priming and a J-beta primer mix drove a second PCR of about 6 to 11 cycles. TCRdb processed the 5' RACE reads anew with MiXCR; each CDR3 protein has one entry. The data hold roughly 1.6 million distinct CDR3 sequences, with around 35% observed a single time. The CDR3 contains 11 residues. Per the germline V gene, CDR1 is MGHRA and CDR2 is YSYEKL. Trimming stripped 8 bases from V and 13 bases from J, with 17 bases between. Study-wide points: It was the long-lived donors that had more naive CD4+ cells and higher diversity than aged donors. Naive T cell percentage and TCR beta diversity correlated strongly.

Russia was home to the donors, healthy Caucasian individuals aged roughly 6 to 100. The clonotype originates from a woman aged 25-40 years in good health. Sample: blood. The chain is built from TRBV4-1 and TRBJ2-5; D unresolved. Written as DNA, the CDR3 is TGCGCCAGCCCAGCCCCACGCCTGGGGTACTTC. Amino acid sequence: CASPAPRLGYF.